The rows below give T cell receptor beta chains drawn from one sample of a study of STAT5B mutations in CD4+ large granular lymphocyte leukemia. Data came from immunoSEQ multiplex PCR; TCRdb stores just in-frame clones and leaves some out. The data hold about 46,000 clones, with more than 65% observed a single time. Sequenced material: CD4+ T cells from blood buffy coats. These receptors were obtained from a human donor in good health. Each CDR3 is given with its conserved first and last residue. A D gene is named only where the DNA matches it firmly. Clone size is stated in some rows and not others, as once, few, many or a class when expanded.

d_gene: TRBD2
v_gene: TRBV27
abundance: NA
j_gene: TRBJ2-3
CDR3aa: CASSLYKREWFPDTQYF
CDR3nt: TGTGCCAGCAGCCTCTACAAGCGGGAGTGGTTCCCAGATACGCAGTATTTT

d_gene: TRBD1
v_gene: TRBV28
abundance: few
j_gene: TRBJ1-2
CDR3aa: CASSFLSGQAVYTF
CDR3nt: TGTGCCAGCAGTTTTCTGTCGGGACAGGCGGTGTACACCTTC

d_gene: NA
v_gene: TRBV5-1
abundance: NA
j_gene: TRBJ1-1
CDR3aa: CASSLLANTEAFF
CDR3nt: TGCGCCAGCAGCTTACTCGCTAACACTGAAGCTTTCTTT

d_gene: NA
v_gene: TRBV1
abundance: NA
j_gene: TRBJ2-7
CDR3aa: CTSSQDWPLRGEQYF
CDR3nt: TGCACCAGCAGCCAAGATTGGCCCCTACGGGGCGAGCAGTACTTC

d_gene: NA
v_gene: TRBV11-2
abundance: NA
j_gene: TRBJ2-1
CDR3aa: CASSLNSWGGDEQFF
CDR3nt: TGTGCCAGCAGCTTGAATTCTTGGGGGGGCGATGAGCAGTTCTTC

d_gene: NA
v_gene: TRBV2
abundance: NA
j_gene: TRBJ2-4
CDR3aa: CASSRGNLAKNIQYF
CDR3nt: TGTGCCAGCAGTAGGGGAAACCTAGCCAAAAACATTCAGTACTTC

d_gene: NA
v_gene: TRBV2
abundance: NA
j_gene: TRBJ1-5
CDR3aa: CASSTDRNQPQHF
CDR3nt: TGTGCCAGCAGTACTGACAGAAATCAGCCCCAGCATTTT

d_gene: TRBD2
v_gene: TRBV5-4
abundance: once
j_gene: TRBJ2-1
CDR3aa: CASSVRDYRTDEQFF
CDR3nt: TGTGCCAGCAGCGTACGGGACTACCGAACGGATGAGCAGTTCTTC

d_gene: TRBD1
v_gene: TRBV7-9
abundance: NA
j_gene: TRBJ2-5
CDR3aa: CASSSDRGLETQYF
CDR3nt: TGTGCCAGCAGCTCGGACAGGGGGCTTGAGACCCAGTACTTC

d_gene: TRBD1
v_gene: TRBV5-4
abundance: NA
j_gene: TRBJ1-4
CDR3aa: CASRDGTGAGEKLFF
CDR3nt: TGTGCCAGCAGGGACGGGACAGGGGCTGGTGAAAAACTGTTTTTT

d_gene: NA
v_gene: TRBV5-1
abundance: NA
j_gene: TRBJ1-4
CDR3aa: CASSWLTATNEKLFF
CDR3nt: TGCGCCAGCAGCTGGCTGACAGCAACTAATGAAAAACTGTTTTTT

d_gene: NA
v_gene: TRBV19
abundance: NA
j_gene: TRBJ1-5
CDR3aa: CASSTLANRGGYNQPQHF
CDR3nt: TGTGCCAGTAGTACACTGGCTAATAGGGGGGGCTACAATCAGCCCCAGCATTTT

d_gene: TRBD1
v_gene: TRBV7-2
abundance: NA
j_gene: TRBJ1-6
CDR3aa: CASSSTGTKSPLHF
CDR3nt: TGTGCCAGCAGCTCGACAGGGACGAAGTCACCCCTCCACTTT

d_gene: TRBD1
v_gene: TRBV15
abundance: NA
j_gene: TRBJ2-5
CDR3aa: CATSPYTGVETQYF
CDR3nt: TGTGCCACCAGCCCGTACACAGGGGTCGAGACCCAGTACTTC

d_gene: NA
v_gene: TRBV4-1
abundance: NA
j_gene: TRBJ1-1
CDR3aa: CASSPYFPSEAFF
CDR3nt: TGCGCCAGCAGCCCCTATTTTCCGAGTGAAGCTTTCTTT

d_gene: NA
v_gene: TRBV7-3
abundance: NA
j_gene: TRBJ2-3
CDR3aa: CASSLLGSDTQYF
CDR3nt: TGTGCCAGCAGCCTCCTCGGGTCAGATACGCAGTATTTT

d_gene: NA
v_gene: TRBV6-1
abundance: NA
j_gene: TRBJ1-2
CDR3aa: CASSERLLQIDTF
CDR3nt: TGTGCCAGCAGTGAGCGGCTCCTACAAATCGACACCTTC

d_gene: TRBD2
v_gene: TRBV15
abundance: NA
j_gene: TRBJ2-7
CDR3aa: CATSRQRGGSYEQYF
CDR3nt: TGTGCCACCAGCAGACAGCGGGGAGGCTCCTACGAGCAGTACTTC

d_gene: NA
v_gene: TRBV7-9
abundance: few
j_gene: TRBJ1-4
CDR3aa: CASSLGQANEKLFF
CDR3nt: TGTGCCAGCAGCTTAGGACAGGCTAATGAAAAACTGTTTTTT

d_gene: NA
v_gene: TRBV28
abundance: NA
j_gene: TRBJ2-5
CDR3aa: CASRQETQYF
CDR3nt: TGTGCCAGCCGACAAGAGACCCAGTACTTC

d_gene: NA
v_gene: TRBV6-1
abundance: NA
j_gene: TRBJ2-5
CDR3aa: CASYYGATQTQYF
CDR3nt: TGTGCCAGCTACTATGGGGCTACGCAGACCCAGTACTTC

d_gene: NA
v_gene: TRBV30
abundance: NA
j_gene: TRBJ2-5
CDR3aa: CAWSAHGAATQYF
CDR3nt: TGTGCCTGGAGTGCCCACGGAGCCGCGACCCAGTACTTC

d_gene: TRBD1
v_gene: TRBV7-2
abundance: NA
j_gene: TRBJ1-2
CDR3aa: CASSPNRGQGVGYTF
CDR3nt: TGTGCCAGCAGCCCCAACCGGGGACAGGGAGTAGGCTACACCTTC

d_gene: NA
v_gene: TRBV9
abundance: once
j_gene: TRBJ2-7
CDR3aa: CASSVEREASESYEQYF
CDR3nt: TGTGCCAGCAGCGTAGAAAGGGAGGCTAGCGAGTCCTACGAGCAGTACTTC

d_gene: TRBD1
v_gene: TRBV7-9
abundance: NA
j_gene: TRBJ1-5
CDR3aa: CASGGDRSNQPQHF
CDR3nt: TGTGCCAGCGGCGGGGACAGGAGTAATCAGCCCCAGCATTTT

d_gene: NA
v_gene: TRBV7-2
abundance: NA
j_gene: TRBJ2-1
CDR3aa: CASSAGTLVGEQFF
CDR3nt: TGTGCCAGCAGCGCCGGGACTCTGGTCGGGGAGCAGTTCTTC

d_gene: NA
v_gene: TRBV7-2
abundance: NA
j_gene: TRBJ2-3
CDR3aa: CASSPAALRDTQYF
CDR3nt: TGTGCCAGCAGCCCCGCCGCATTGAGGGATACGCAGTATTTT

d_gene: NA
v_gene: TRBV11-3
abundance: NA
j_gene: TRBJ2-1
CDR3aa: CASSVGTLTAYNEQFF
CDR3nt: TGTGCCAGCAGCGTCGGGACTCTTACTGCCTACAATGAGCAGTTCTTC

d_gene: NA
v_gene: TRBV7-9
abundance: NA
j_gene: TRBJ2-7
CDR3aa: CASSWEGDSSYEQYF
CDR3nt: TGTGCCAGCAGCTGGGAGGGGGACAGTTCCTACGAGCAGTACTTC

d_gene: NA
v_gene: TRBV6-5
abundance: NA
j_gene: TRBJ2-7
CDR3aa: CASRASYEQYF
CDR3nt: TGTGCCAGCAGAGCGTCATACGAGCAGTACTTC

d_gene: NA
v_gene: TRBV5-1
abundance: NA
j_gene: TRBJ2-1
CDR3aa: CASSLMGGSYNEQFF
CDR3nt: TGCGCCAGCAGCTTGATGGGTGGGTCCTACAATGAGCAGTTCTTC

d_gene: NA
v_gene: TRBV5-1
abundance: NA
j_gene: TRBJ1-5
CDR3aa: CASSLGGVSGQPQHF
CDR3nt: TGCGCCAGCAGCTTGGGAGGGGTGTCGGGTCAGCCCCAGCATTTT

d_gene: TRBD1
v_gene: TRBV5-1
abundance: NA
j_gene: TRBJ2-2
CDR3aa: CASRTTGANTGELFF
CDR3nt: TGCGCCAGCAGAACTACAGGGGCGAACACCGGGGAGCTGTTTTTT

d_gene: NA
v_gene: TRBV5-6
abundance: NA
j_gene: TRBJ1-3
CDR3aa: CASSFRPSSGNTIYF
CDR3nt: TGTGCCAGCAGCTTCAGGCCGAGCTCTGGAAACACCATATATTTT

d_gene: TRBD1
v_gene: TRBV27
abundance: few
j_gene: TRBJ1-5
CDR3aa: CASSLKGTAFYNQPQHF
CDR3nt: TGTGCCAGCAGTTTGAAAGGGACAGCCTTTTACAATCAGCCCCAGCATTTT

d_gene: TRBD1
v_gene: TRBV29-1
abundance: few
j_gene: TRBJ1-1
CDR3aa: CSVAHRGTEAFF
CDR3nt: TGCAGCGTAGCACACAGGGGGACTGAAGCTTTCTTT

d_gene: NA
v_gene: TRBV30
abundance: NA
j_gene: TRBJ1-5
CDR3aa: CAWRPQGSRNQPQHF
CDR3nt: TGTGCCTGGAGGCCCCAGGGGTCGCGCAATCAGCCCCAGCATTTT

d_gene: TRBD1
v_gene: TRBV6-5
abundance: NA
j_gene: TRBJ2-1
CDR3aa: CASSPNRDSLNEQFF
CDR3nt: TGTGCCAGCAGTCCTAACCGGGACAGCCTCAATGAGCAGTTCTTC

d_gene: TRBD1
v_gene: TRBV5-6
abundance: NA
j_gene: TRBJ1-2
CDR3aa: CASSLDRGQGDPRDGYTF
CDR3nt: TGTGCCAGCAGCTTGGATAGAGGACAGGGGGACCCCCGGGATGGCTACACCTTC

d_gene: TRBD1
v_gene: TRBV7-3
abundance: few
j_gene: TRBJ2-2
CDR3aa: CASRPTGLNTGELFF
CDR3nt: TGTGCCAGCAGGCCGACAGGGCTGAACACCGGGGAGCTGTTTTTT

d_gene: NA
v_gene: TRBV9
abundance: NA
j_gene: TRBJ2-7
CDR3aa: CASSVGPLGYEQYF
CDR3nt: TGTGCCAGCAGCGTAGGTCCCCTCGGCTACGAGCAGTACTTC

d_gene: TRBD1
v_gene: TRBV5-1
abundance: NA
j_gene: TRBJ2-7
CDR3aa: CASSSQGVRSYEQYF
CDR3nt: TGCGCCAGCAGCTCCCAGGGGGTTCGCTCCTACGAGCAGTACTTC

d_gene: NA
v_gene: TRBV2
abundance: NA
j_gene: TRBJ1-2
CDR3aa: CASKLKEILTNYGYTF
CDR3nt: TGTGCCAGCAAACTGAAGGAGATTTTAACTAACTATGGCTACACCTTC

d_gene: TRBD1
v_gene: TRBV15
abundance: NA
j_gene: TRBJ1-5
CDR3aa: CATSRGQGQDRYQPQHF
CDR3nt: TGTGCCACCAGCAGAGGACAAGGACAGGACCGATATCAGCCCCAGCATTTT

d_gene: NA
v_gene: TRBV7-7
abundance: NA
j_gene: TRBJ1-3
CDR3aa: CASKGVGNTIYF
CDR3nt: TGTGCCAGCAAAGGGGTGGGAAACACCATATATTTT

d_gene: NA
v_gene: TRBV5-1
abundance: NA
j_gene: TRBJ1-4
CDR3aa: CASSWTVATNEKLFF
CDR3nt: TGCGCCAGCAGCTGGACAGTTGCAACTAATGAAAAACTGTTTTTT

d_gene: NA
v_gene: TRBV7-9
abundance: NA
j_gene: TRBJ2-3
CDR3aa: CASSPSSRLITDTQYF
CDR3nt: TGTGCCAGCAGCCCCTCCTCACGGCTAATCACAGATACGCAGTATTTT

d_gene: NA
v_gene: TRBV27
abundance: NA
j_gene: TRBJ1-1
CDR3aa: CASRGRNTEAFF
CDR3nt: TGTGCCAGCAGGGGGCGGAACACTGAAGCTTTCTTT

d_gene: NA
v_gene: TRBV29-1
abundance: NA
j_gene: TRBJ1-4
CDR3aa: CSVETTGGRRDEKLFF
CDR3nt: TGCAGCGTTGAGACGACAGGAGGTCGTCGAGATGAAAAACTGTTTTTT

d_gene: NA
v_gene: TRBV7-2
abundance: NA
j_gene: TRBJ2-3
CDR3aa: CASSGIFKGGGTDTQYF
CDR3nt: TGTGCCAGCAGCGGCATTTTTAAGGGCGGCGGCACAGATACGCAGTATTTT

d_gene: TRBD1
v_gene: TRBV10-3
abundance: NA
j_gene: TRBJ1-1
CDR3aa: CAISGGTGSNTEAFF
CDR3nt: TGTGCCATCAGCGGAGGGACAGGGTCGAACACTGAAGCTTTCTTT

d_gene: NA
v_gene: TRBV25-1
abundance: once
j_gene: TRBJ2-2
CDR3aa: CASSDLRRGNTGELFF
CDR3nt: TGTGCCAGCAGTGATTTGCGCAGGGGGAACACCGGGGAGCTGTTTTTT